A selection of T cell receptor beta chains follows, all from one sample in a study of T cell responses to AZD1222 COVID-19 vaccine. The data were produced by immunoSEQ multiplex PCR, yet TCRdb's version contains in-frame clones alone and is incomplete. The sample has roughly 100,000 clones, roughly nine tenths seen once. The sample in question was peripheral blood, obtained on day 0 of AZD1222 vaccination. Receptors originate from an adult in good health. The CDR3 runs from the conserved cysteine through the conserved F or W. The D gene is left open where the match is weak. Where a row states a size, it is once, few, many or the class of an expanded clone; other rows omit it.

cdr3_aa	cdr3_nt	clone_size	v_call	d_call	j_call
CASSYAGAENTEAFF	TGTGCCAGCAGTTATGCTGGGGCGGAGAACACTGAAGCTTTCTTT	-	TRBV6-2/TRBV6-3	-	TRBJ1-1
CASRRAGTGGRAFF	TGTGCCAGCAGGAGGGCCGGGACAGGGGGTAGGGCTTTCTTT	-	TRBV7-9	TRBD1	TRBJ1-1
CASSYDAGRYEQYF	TGTGCCAGCAGTTACGACGCGGGTCGCTACGAGCAGTACTTC	-	TRBV6-5	-	TRBJ2-7
CASSLATSGVRYEQYF	TGCGCCAGCAGCTTGGCAACTTCGGGGGTGCGGTACGAGCAGTACTTC	-	TRBV5-1	-	TRBJ2-7
CASSLGSGYRNTIYF	TGTGCCAGCAGCTTAGGTTCAGGGTACCGAAACACCATATATTTT	-	TRBV7-8	-	TRBJ1-3
CASSLSLSGGADSYEQYF	TGTGCCAGCAGCTTATCCCTCAGCGGGGGGGCTGATTCCTACGAGCAGTACTTC	-	TRBV7-2	TRBD2	TRBJ2-7
CASSFDTLSGNTIYF	TGTGCCAGCAGCTTTGACACCTTGAGTGGAAACACCATATATTTT	-	TRBV7-9	-	TRBJ1-3
CASSYSNGGNDGYTF	TGTGCCAGCAGTTACTCAAACGGGGGAAACGATGGCTACACCTTC	-	TRBV6-5	-	TRBJ1-2
CASSLDPTVGQPQHF	TGTGCCAGCAGCTTAGATCCGACTGTGGGCCAGCCCCAGCATTTT	-	TRBV11-2	-	TRBJ1-5
CASSRDTTDTQYF	TGTGCCAGCAGCCGTGATACGACAGATACGCAGTATTTT	-	TRBV3-1/TRBV3-2	-	TRBJ2-3
CASSLVGQGKIYGYTF	TGTGCCAGCAGCTTAGTTGGACAGGGGAAAATTTATGGCTACACCTTC	once	TRBV7-2	TRBD1	TRBJ1-2
CASSPGLWEKLFF	TGTGCCAGCAGCCCCGGGCTTTGGGAAAAACTGTTTTTT	few	TRBV5-5	-	TRBJ1-4
CASSQVSTTTPGTIYF	TGTGCCAGCAGCCAAGTATCAACGACCACCCCCGGCACCATATATTTT	-	TRBV3-1/TRBV3-2	-	TRBJ1-3
CASSLGGYRDEKLFF	TGTGCCAGCAGCTTAGGGGGCTACCGGGACGAAAAACTGTTTTTT	-	TRBV7-2	-	TRBJ1-4
CASSLARPGEIYYGYTF	TGTGCCAGCAGCTTAGCTCGACCAGGGGAGATTTACTATGGCTACACCTTC	few	TRBV7-9	-	TRBJ1-2
CASSTSGVLNNEQFF	TGTGCCAGCAGCACCAGCGGGGTGCTGAACAATGAGCAGTTCTTC	once	TRBV9	TRBD2	TRBJ2-1
CASSLEGVRSTDTQYF	TGTGCCAGCAGCTTGGAAGGGGTTAGGAGCACAGATACGCAGTATTTT	-	TRBV5-5	-	TRBJ2-3
CASSPQTGFKDTQYF	TGTGCCAGCAGCCCCCAGACAGGGTTCAAAGATACGCAGTATTTT	-	TRBV5-6	TRBD1	TRBJ2-3
CASREGGRNTEAFF	TGTGCCAGCAGGGAGGGGGGTCGGAACACTGAAGCTTTCTTT	-	TRBV7-2	-	TRBJ1-1
CASSFRPPDTSTDTQYF	TGTGCCAGCAGTTTCCGCCCTCCCGACACTAGCACAGATACGCAGTATTTT	-	TRBV27	-	TRBJ2-3
CASSLQASYNSPLHF	TGTGCCAGCAGCTTACAGGCTTCCTATAATTCACCCCTCCACTTT	-	TRBV7-2	-	TRBJ1-6
CASSQVDEQYF	TGTGCCAGCAGCCAAGTGGACGAGCAGTACTTC	-	TRBV3-1/TRBV3-2	-	TRBJ2-7
CATLDQGREKLFF	TGTGCCACCCTGGACCAGGGAAGAGAAAAACTGTTTTTT	-	TRBV25-1	-	TRBJ1-4
CASSLWAPGQGHEQFF	TGTGCCAGCAGTTTATGGGCACCGGGACAGGGGCACGAGCAGTTCTTC	-	TRBV27	TRBD1	TRBJ2-1
CASTVTGAYNSPLHF	TGTGCCAGCACCGTTACAGGGGCCTATAATTCACCCCTCCACTTT	-	TRBV5-8	TRBD1	TRBJ1-6
CASSLLLGIGNYTF	TGTGCCAGCAGTTTATTGCTAGGAATCGGAAACTACACCTTC	-	TRBV28	-	TRBJ1-2
CASGRQGAYEQYF	TGTGCCAGCGGAAGACAGGGAGCCTACGAGCAGTACTTC	-	TRBV7-8	TRBD1	TRBJ2-7
CASSSGPTSSLYEQYF	TGTGCCAGCAGCTCCGGCCCGACTAGCTCCCTCTACGAGCAGTACTTC	-	TRBV7-9	TRBD2	TRBJ2-7
CASSIALANTGELFF	TGCGCCAGCAGTATCGCCCTAGCGAACACCGGGGAGCTGTTTTTT	-	TRBV5-1	-	TRBJ2-2
CASSPFNYGYTF	TGTGCCAGCAGCCCATTCAACTATGGCTACACCTTC	-	TRBV7-2	-	TRBJ1-2
CASSLNQGGSTEAFF	TGCGCCAGCAGCTTGAATCAGGGAGGGAGCACTGAAGCTTTCTTT	-	TRBV5-1	-	TRBJ1-1
CASSRGQPYNSPLHF	TGTGCCAGCAGCCGAGGACAGCCCTATAATTCACCCCTCCACTTT	-	TRBV6-5	-	TRBJ1-6
CATSRDREEKLFF	TGTGCCACCAGCAGAGATAGGGAGGAAAAACTGTTTTTT	-	TRBV15	-	TRBJ1-4
CAWSGGRGEEKLFF	TGTGCCTGGAGTGGGGGGCGCGGGGAAGAAAAACTGTTTTTT	-	TRBV30	-	TRBJ1-4
CASSPLSRTPSGEETQYF	TGTGCCAGCTCACCTCTCTCGCGCACGCCTAGCGGCGAAGAGACCCAGTACTTC	-	TRBV18	TRBD2	TRBJ2-5
CASSLGDNSPLHF	TGCGCCAGCAGCTTGGGTGATAATTCACCCCTCCACTTT	-	TRBV4-1	-	TRBJ1-6
CASSLDGGASNQPQHF	TGTGCCAGCAGCTTAGATGGGGGTGCCAGCAATCAGCCCCAGCATTTT	-	TRBV7-2	-	TRBJ1-5
CASSPWAGTVLNYGYTF	TGTGCCAGTAGTCCATGGGCCGGGACAGTCCTTAACTATGGCTACACCTTC	-	TRBV19	TRBD1	TRBJ1-2
CASSFPGTDQETQYF	TGTGCCAGCAGCTTCCCCGGGACAGACCAAGAGACCCAGTACTTC	-	TRBV3-1/TRBV3-2	TRBD1	TRBJ2-5
CASSFDNTEAFF	TGTGCCAGCAGCTTCGATAACACTGAAGCTTTCTTT	-	TRBV7-9	-	TRBJ1-1
CAINGGTEAFF	TGTGCCATCAATGGGGGAACTGAAGCTTTCTTT	-	TRBV10-3	-	TRBJ1-1
CASSFSTAYNEQFF	TGCGCCAGCAGCTTTTCAACAGCTTACAATGAGCAGTTCTTC	-	TRBV5-1	-	TRBJ2-1
CAIANRTNTEAFF	TGTGCCATCGCCAACAGAACGAACACTGAAGCTTTCTTT	-	TRBV10-3	-	TRBJ1-1
CASSQDIGRDEDEAFF	TGCGCCAGCAGCCAAGATATTGGCAGGGATGAGGATGAAGCTTTCTTT	-	TRBV4-3	-	TRBJ1-1
CASSKEGWTGNHEQYF	TGTGCCAGCAGCAAAGAAGGGTGGACAGGGAACCACGAGCAGTACTTC	-	TRBV14	TRBD1	TRBJ2-7
CASSGSGMYGYTF	TGTGCCAGCAGCGGGTCAGGCATGTATGGCTACACCTTC	-	TRBV11-2	-	TRBJ1-2
CASSLGSGRGTQYF	TGTGCCAGCAGCTTGGGTAGCGGGAGAGGGACCCAGTACTTC	-	TRBV5-6	TRBD2	TRBJ2-5
CASILAGVADTQYF	TGCGCCAGCATCCTAGCGGGGGTGGCAGATACGCAGTATTTT	-	TRBV10-2	TRBD2	TRBJ2-3
CASTRGGDSYGYTF	TGTGCCAGCACCAGAGGGGGGGACAGCTATGGCTACACCTTC	-	TRBV28	TRBD1	TRBJ1-2
CASSGPDRYCEAFF	TGTGCCAGCAGTGGCCCCGACAGATACTGTGAAGCTTTCTTT	-	TRBV6-4	-	TRBJ1-1
CASSEELRGRYEQYF	TGTGCCAGCAGTGAAGAGCTCAGGGGGCGATACGAGCAGTACTTC	few	TRBV6-1	TRBD1	TRBJ2-7
CASSYGTGSSLDTQYF	TGTGCCAGCAGTTACGGGACAGGGAGTTCGTTGGATACGCAGTATTTT	-	TRBV6-5	TRBD1	TRBJ2-3
CASSTLGARGTYEQYF	TGTGCCAGTAGTACGTTGGGGGCCCGCGGGACCTACGAGCAGTACTTC	-	TRBV19	-	TRBJ2-7
CASSLQQGSYGYTF	TGTGCCAGCAGTTTACAACAGGGTTCCTATGGCTACACCTTC	-	TRBV6-5	-	TRBJ1-2
CASSLQDRSYNEQFF	TGTGCCAGCAGCTTACAGGACAGGTCGTACAATGAGCAGTTCTTC	-	TRBV11-3	TRBD1	TRBJ2-1
CASSEAVTGDGYTF	TGTGCCAGCAGTGAAGCCGTGACAGGGGATGGCTACACCTTC	-	TRBV6-1	TRBD1	TRBJ1-2
CASSRPGQGGLAGYNEQFF	TGTGCCAGCAGCCGACCGGGACAGGGGGGACTAGCGGGTTACAATGAGCAGTTCTTC	-	TRBV5-4	-	TRBJ2-1
CASSRSTGGDEQFF	TGTGCCAGCAGCCGATCGACAGGGGGCGATGAGCAGTTCTTC	-	TRBV3-1/TRBV3-2	TRBD1	TRBJ2-1
CASSLRRGEAAGELFF	TGCGCCAGCAGCCTAAGACGAGGGGAGGCGGCCGGGGAGCTGTTTTTT	-	TRBV4-3	-	TRBJ2-2
CASARGLGSPYEQYF	TGTGCCAGTGCTCGGGGGCTGGGGTCGCCGTACGAGCAGTACTTC	-	TRBV19	-	TRBJ2-7